Described below is a single T cell receptor (beta chain) sequence and its context. Using immunoSEQ multiplex PCR, the repertoire was profiled, and TCRdb retains in-frame clones only, with some absent. This sample carries about 94,000 clones, 90% of them seen once, and the ten largest clones take less than 4.5%. The CDR3 extends over 15 amino acids. V was pared by 2 bases and J by 4 bases, with 14 bases between. From germline, CDR1 is SEHNR and CDR2 FQNEAQ (reference sequence). This sample was taken from a study of control samples from healthy donors and cancer patients. The chain has TRBV7-9 and TRBJ1-2; D is unresolved. Input material: blood. This clonotype was obtained from a woman younger than 35 in good health. CDR3 loop: CASSLLAGKGYGYTF. The CDR3 DNA reads as TGTGCCAGCAGCTTACTCGCGGGGAAGGGCTATGGCTACACCTTC.